This passage covers 9 T cell receptor beta chains from one sample sequenced in a study of human T cells and chemical hapten exposure. Time point given: patch test 3, about 24 weeks after DPC sensitization. Stated treatment: therapeutic diphenylcyclopropenone sensitization with weekly scalp DPC. TCRdb called the RACE reads again in MiXCR, with one record for every CDR3 protein. The table records approximately 90,000 distinct CDR3 sequences, 27% of them present only once. This sample comprised whole blood, obtained in connection with sensitization to the hapten diphenylcyclopropenone (DPC). Every receptor here comes from a man aged 40-50 years with alopecia areata. Some clones in this sample may be carry-over from other donors' samples.

V usage is TRBV4-1 and J usage is TRBJ2-7; TRBD1 agrees at 8 bases. The CDR3 runs to 15 residues. Germline assignment: CDR1 MGHRA and CDR2 YSYEKL. The V gene end was trimmed by 6 bases and the J gene end by 2 bases; junction bases not matched to a gene: 9. CDR3: CASSHPTGAAYEQYF. In DNA, the CDR3 is TGCGCCAGCAGTCATCCGACAGGGGCCGCCTACGAGCAGTACTTC.

V usage is TRBV11-2 and J usage is TRBJ2-3; tentative D call: TRBD1 (5 bases). Trimming removed 10 bases from V and 6 bases from J, with 17 bases in between. The CDR3 is 13 residues long. Looked up from germline, CDR1 is SGHAT and CDR2 is FQNNGV. Here the CDR3 reads CATSWGAWDTQYF. CDR3 coding DNA: TGTGCCACTAGTTGGGGCGCGTGGGATACGCAGTATTTT.

This clonotype occurred a few times. The rearrangement links TRBV12-3 or TRBV12-4 to TRBJ2-1; tentative D call: TRBD2 (6 bases). This CDR3 spans 15 amino acids. Trimming shortened V by 1 base and J by 8 bases, and 15 bases separated the two germline ends. The CDR3 sequence: CASSLGSGGLHEQFF. DNA of the CDR3: TGTGCCAGCAGTTTAGGGTCCGGGGGTCTCCATGAGCAGTTCTTC.

This clonotype occurred a few times. This rearrangement joins TRBV9 to TRBJ2-2, with D unresolved. Germline-derived CDR1 and CDR2 are SGDLS and YYNGEE. V lost 4 bases, J lost 4 bases, and 11 bases lay in between. This CDR3 contains 14 residues. CDR3 in amino acids: CASSSGHFTGELFF. CDR3 coding DNA: TGTGCCAGCAGCTCCGGGCATTTCACCGGGGAGCTGTTTTTT.

The chain combines TRBV20-1 with TRBJ2-1; 8 bases align to TRBD2. This CDR3 comprises 18 residues. Unmatched junction bases numbered 19, after V lost 1 base and J lost 8 bases. Germline CDR1 DFQATT, CDR2 SNEGSKA (reference sequence). CDR3 sequence: CSARVPFVTGGPTHEQFF. The CDR3 DNA reads TGCAGTGCTAGAGTCCCCTTCGTGACGGGAGGGCCGACCCATGAGCAGTTCTTC.

The chain couples TRBV9 to TRBJ2-7, with D unclear. This CDR3 spans 13 amino acids. Trimming cost V 0 bases and J 6 bases, with 10 bases left between them. CDR1 and CDR2 from the germline V gene are SGDLS and YYNGEE. CDR3 sequence (DNA): TGTGCCAGCAGCGTAGCTCTGAAGGGCGAGCAGTACTTC. Its protein product is CASSVALKGEQYF.

The chain uses TRBV7-8 and TRBJ2-5, with unresolved D. Germline V gene data show CDR1 as SGHVS and CDR2 as FQNEAQ. V was pared by 0 bases and J by 3 bases, with 8 bases between. This CDR3 comprises 14 residues. The CDR3 here is CASSLANVKETQYF. In nucleotides, the CDR3 is TGTGCCAGCAGCTTAGCCAACGTGAAAGAGACCCAGTACTTC. Using reference TRBV7-8 and TRBJ2-5 for the parts outside the CDR3, the full variable domain is GAGVSQSPRYKVAKRGQDVALRCDPISGHVSLFWYQQALGQGPEFLTYFQNEAQLDKSGLPSDRFFAERPEGSVSTLKIQRTQQEDSAVYLCASSLANVKETQYFGPGTRLLVL.

This clonotype was picked up a small number of times. This sequence joins TRBV10-3 and TRBJ2-2; 7 bases are a match to TRBD2. Trimming at V came to 2 bases and at J to 0 bases, leaving 6 bases not matched to a gene. The CDR3 runs to 17 residues. The germline gives CDR1 ENHRY, CDR2 SYGVKD. CDR3 DNA: TGTGCCATCAGTGAGGGAGCGGGACTCGCGAACACCGGGGAGCTGTTTTTT. This sequence encodes CAISEGAGLANTGELFF.

CDR3 sequence (DNA): TGTGCCAGCAGCATCCGACTAGCGGAGACCCAGTACTTC. Encoded protein: CASSIRLAETQYF. The chain joins TRBV28 to TRBJ2-5; 8 bases are a match to TRBD2. The CDR3 is 13 amino acids. Germline V gene lookup returns CDR1 MDHEN and CDR2 SYDVKM. Trimming cost V 6 bases and J 5 bases; bases outside gene matches: 5.